This T cell receptor (beta chain) stems from a study of blood T cell repertoires in COVID-19. Generated by immunoSEQ multiplex PCR, the TCRdb table keeps only in-frame clones and is missing some. This sample has roughly 180,000 clones; approximately 84% occur once, and the top ten carry less than 6.5%. CDR3 length: 14 residues. The germline V gene has CDR1 LGHNA and CDR2 YNFKEQ. V was clipped by 11 bases and J by 3 bases; unmatched bases: 8. This receptor was obtained from a woman in her forties or fifties with COVID-19, enrolled during active disease. The sample comprised peripheral blood. The chain couples TRBV4-2 to TRBJ1-4; 8 bases agree with TRBD1. CDR3 amino acids: CASTGGRSNEKLFF. CDR3 nucleotide sequence: TGTGCCTCCACAGGGGGTCGATCTAATGAAAAACTGTTTTTT.